The 30 T cell receptor beta chains listed next were all sequenced from one sample in a study of CD8 T cells in ankylosing spondylitis. These receptors have no known antigen. Study-wide findings and caveats: There was a TCR beta motif, made of 7 or 8 highly homologous variants, that appeared characteristic of ankylosing spondylitis blood.

A single record per CDR3 protein comes from TCRdb applying MiXCR to the 5' RACE reads. Counted here are over 450,000 distinct CDR3 sequences, about an eighth occurring once; the ten biggest clones make up over 6.5%. Sequenced input: blood, either unsorted or a sorted T cell fraction (not recorded which). All receptors derive from a male donor with ankylosing spondylitis.

In its sample, this clonotype was seen a few times. This chain joins TRBV6-2 or TRBV6-3 and TRBJ2-5; D may be TRBD1 (5 bases). There are 17 residues in the CDR3. V lost 0 bases and J 4 bases, leaving 18 bases between the germline ends. CDR1 is MNHEY and CDR2 is SVGEGT in the germline V gene. CDR3 coding DNA: TGTGCCAGCAGTTACTCGTTGGGCCTAGGGGTCCGAGAGACCCAGTACTTC. Protein: CASSYSLGLGVRETQYF.

There are a few counts of this clonotype. This chain links TRBV10-1 with TRBJ2-4; no clear D gene. Trimming cost V 3 bases and J 1 base, with 7 bases left between them. CDR3 size: 14 residues. In germline, CDR1 is WNHNN, CDR2 SYGVQD (reference sequence). CDR3 nucleotides: TGCGCCAGCAGTGACGTCTGGGCCAAAAACATTCAGTACTTC. It specifies CASSDVWAKNIQYF.

The chain employs TRBV5-1 and TRBJ2-5; TRBD2 might be the D (5 bases). The germline CDR1 and CDR2 sequences are SGHRS and YFSETQ. CDR3 length: 14 residues. V lost 4 bases and J 0 bases, leaving 10 bases between the germline ends. The CDR3 reads CASSPRADQETQYF. Written as DNA, the CDR3 is TGCGCCAGCAGCCCGCGGGCGGACCAAGAGACCCAGTACTTC.

This rearrangement joins TRBV19 to TRBJ2-5; 8 bases align to TRBD1. Per the germline V gene, CDR1 is LNHDA and CDR2 is SQIVND (reference sequence). This CDR3 has 14 residues. J was trimmed by 5 bases and V by 5 bases; bases with no gene match: 7. The CDR3 spells CASSAGQVRETQYF. The CDR3 DNA sequence: TGTGCCAGTAGTGCGGGACAGGTCCGGGAGACCCAGTACTTC.

The V and J genes are TRBV20-1 and TRBJ2-1; TRBD1 agrees at 11 bases. This CDR3 comprises 14 residues. Germline V CDR1 and CDR2: DFQATT, SNEGSKA (reference sequence). The CDR3 DNA reads TGCAGGGCCTGGACAGGGGGCGGGTACAATGAGCAGTTCTTC. The encoded protein is CRAWTGGGYNEQFF.

This clonotype was counted between two and nine times. V and J are TRBV5-1 and TRBJ2-1; 8 nucleotides match TRBD2. The germline gives CDR1 SGHRS, CDR2 YFSETQ. Trimming took 2 bases from V and 7 from J; bases not matched to a gene: 11. CDR3 length: 16 amino acids. The CDR3 DNA reads as TGCGCCAGCAGCTTCCCTGGGCGGGGGGCGGTTAATGAGCAGTTCTTC. Translating it yields CASSFPGRGAVNEQFF.

This clonotype was recorded a few times. V and J are TRBV20-1 and TRBJ2-7; D is possibly TRBD1 or TRBD2 (5 bases each). Germline CDR1 reads DFQATT; CDR2 reads SNEGSKA (reference sequence). V lost 1 base, J lost 6 bases, and 19 bases lay in between. The CDR3 runs to 15 residues. The CDR3 nucleotides read TGCAGTGCTAGAGTTCAAGGCAGGATGAGGGGCGAGCAGTACTTC. Amino acid sequence: CSARVQGRMRGEQYF.

This chain connects TRBV29-1 to TRBJ2-3; no reliable D call. This CDR3 contains 10 residues. V lost 2 bases and J lost 3, with 0 bases in between. Germline CDR1 SQVTM, CDR2 ANQGSEA. The CDR3 sequence is CSVETDTQYF. CDR3 bases: TGCAGCGTTGAAACAGATACGCAGTATTTT.

The chain links TRBV29-1 to TRBJ2-1; a possible D gene is TRBD1 (6 bases). The V gene's germline CDR1 is SQVTM and CDR2 ANQGSEA. The CDR3 length is 12 residues. Trimming removed 7 bases from V and 2 bases from J, with 9 bases in between. CDR3: CSGGTTYNEQFF. In DNA form, the CDR3 reads TGCAGCGGAGGGACAACCTACAATGAGCAGTTCTTC.

This clonotype was seen only a few times. This sequence joins TRBV12-3 or TRBV12-4 and TRBJ2-5; D could derive from TRBD1 or TRBD2 (6 bases each). The CDR3 covers 15 residues. Between the trimmed V and J ends, which lost 3 bases and 4 bases, there was a span of 15 bases. The CDR3 region is CASSLTGGASETQYF. In nucleotides, the CDR3 is TGTGCCAGCAGTTTGACAGGAGGGGCGTCAGAGACCCAGTACTTC.

This clonotype came up a few times. The rearrangement joins TRBV10-3 to TRBJ1-2; the match to TRBD1 covers 7 bases. The V segment lost 2 bases and the J segment 4 bases; nucleotides outside the gene matches: 4. Looked up from germline, CDR1 is ENHRY and CDR2 is SYGVKD. The CDR3 runs to 14 residues. CDR3 DNA: TGTGCCATCAGTGAGACGACAGGGACCTATGGCTACACCTTC. This encodes CAISETTGTYGYTF.

The V and J genes are TRBV5-8 and TRBJ1-2, with 7 positions matching TRBD1. The CDR3 has 13 residues. Germline CDR1 reads SGHTS; CDR2 reads YDEGEE. J was trimmed by 4 bases and V by 3 bases; bases with no gene match: 3. CDR3 nucleotides: TGTGCCAGCAGCTATCGACAGGGCTATGGCTACACCTTC. This translates into CASSYRQGYGYTF.

This clonotype was counted only a few times. This chain links TRBV5-1 with TRBJ2-1; D is ambiguous. Trimming left V 1 base short and J 7 bases short, with 9 bases between. The CDR3 totals 13 residues. Germline V gives CDR1 SGHRS, CDR2 YFSETQ. The CDR3 region is CASSLTGWNEQFF. CDR3 bases: TGCGCCAGCAGCTTGACTGGTTGGAATGAGCAGTTCTTC. Drawing the rest from reference TRBV5-1 and TRBJ2-1, the complete variable domain is KAGVTQTPRYLIKTRGQQVTLSCSPISGHRSVSWYQQTPGQGLQFLFEYFSETQRNKGNFPGRFSGRQFSNSRSEMNVSTLELGDSALYLCASSLTGWNEQFFGPGTRLTVL.

The chain joins TRBV27 to TRBJ1-5; the match to TRBD1 covers 7 bases. The CDR3 has 18 residues. V dropped 10 bases and J dropped 0; count of bases not matched to a gene: 18. Per the germline V gene, CDR1 is MNHEY and CDR2 is SMNVEV (reference sequence). The CDR3 spells CATSIGGGTFYSNQPQHF. The CDR3 coding sequence is TGTGCCACCTCGATAGGGGGCGGAACCTTCTATAGCAATCAGCCCCAGCATTTT.

This clonotype was picked up many times. This chain connects TRBV24-1 to TRBJ2-1, with D tentatively TRBD1 (6 bases). The germline gives CDR1 KGHDR, CDR2 SFDVKD. Trimming left V 1 base short and J 3 bases short, with 9 bases between. The CDR3 contains 15 residues. This chain's CDR3 is CATSDLRDNYNEQFF. CDR3 nucleotide sequence: TGTGCCACCAGTGATTTACGGGACAACTACAATGAGCAGTTCTTC.

There are a few counts of this clonotype. J is TRBJ2-7 and V is TRBV6-1; 10 positions match TRBD2. The germline V gene encodes CDR1 MNHNS and CDR2 SASEGT. With V trimmed by 1 base and J by 0 bases, 6 bases remained unmatched. This CDR3 region has 17 residues. This CDR3 reads CASSEGAGGDSSYEQYV. DNA of the CDR3: TGTGCCAGCAGTGAAGGAGCGGGAGGGGATAGCTCCTACGAGCAGTACGTC.

The V gene is TRBV29-1, the J gene TRBJ2-7; D might be TRBD2 (6 bases). The CDR3 sequence is 13 residues long. The germline gives CDR1 SQVTM, CDR2 ANQGSEA. V shed 4 bases and J shed 4 bases, with 14 bases lying between them. CDR3 loop: CSVAPGLKYEQYF. The CDR3 bases are TGCAGCGTTGCCCCGGGACTGAAATACGAGCAGTACTTC.

This clonotype was recorded many times. This chain uses TRBV3-1 with TRBJ2-1; TRBD2 is a possible D gene (5 bases). Germline values: CDR1 LGHDT, CDR2 YNNKEL (reference sequence). The CDR3 is 16 residues long. The V gene lost 2 bases and the J gene lost 5 bases, with 16 bases spanning the gap. The DNA of the CDR3 is TGTGCCAGCAGCCAATTATTCGGAGGTCGGGACAATGAGCAGTTCTTC. Encoded protein: CASSQLFGGRDNEQFF.

This clonotype was seen a few times. The chain carries TRBV15 and TRBJ2-2; 11 bases are shared with TRBD1. Germline V CDR1 and CDR2: LNHNV, YYDKDF (reference sequence). The J segment lost 9 bases and the V segment lost 2 bases, leaving 2 bases of the junction unmatched. The CDR3 extends over 14 amino acids. CDR3 in DNA: TGTGCCACCAGCAGAAGGACAGGGGGCTGGGAGCTGTTTTTT. Its translation: CATSRRTGGWELFF. Drawing the rest from reference TRBV15 and TRBJ2-2, the complete variable domain is DAMVIQNPRYQVTQFGKPVTLSCSQTLNHNVMYWYQQKSSQAPKLLFHYYDKDFNNEADTPDNFQSRRPNTSFCFLDIRSPGLGDTAMYLCATSRRTGGWELFFGEGSRLTVL.

This chain links TRBV12-3 or TRBV12-4 with TRBJ1-1; unclear D gene. This CDR3 is built from 13 residues. V was pared by 7 bases and J by 3 bases, with 12 bases between. CDR3 sequence reads: CASILNGDTEAFF. The CDR3 nucleotides are TGTGCCAGCATACTTAATGGGGACACTGAAGCTTTCTTT.

This chain links TRBV20-1 with TRBJ2-7; the match to TRBD1 covers 9 bases. This CDR3 contains 15 residues. The V gene's germline CDR1 is DFQATT and CDR2 SNEGSKA (reference sequence). V was pared by 2 bases and J by 3 bases, with 8 bases of the junction left unmatched. CDR3 sequence: CSARPGTGKFYEQYF. CDR3 DNA sequence: TGCAGTGCTAGACCCGGGACAGGGAAGTTCTACGAGCAGTACTTC.

The chain employs TRBV27 and TRBJ2-1; no reliable D call. The CDR3 consists of 15 residues. The germline V and J ends were trimmed by 7 bases and 5 bases, with 18 bases remaining between them. Germline V gene sequence: CDR1 MNHEY, CDR2 SMNVEV (reference sequence). The CDR3 is CASIKTLIRDNEQFF. Written as DNA, the CDR3 is TGTGCCAGCATCAAGACGCTAATAAGGGACAATGAGCAGTTCTTC.

There are a few counts of this clonotype. The chain links TRBV11-2 to TRBJ1-1; D gene ambiguous. The CDR3 extends over 14 amino acids. Per the germline V gene, CDR1 is SGHAT and CDR2 is FQNNGV. V lost 1 base and J 0 bases, leaving 6 bases between the germline ends. The CDR3 DNA reads TGTGCCAGCAGCTTAGGGATGGTGAACACTGAAGCTTTCTTT. Encoded protein: CASSLGMVNTEAFF. Complete variable domain (other parts from reference TRBV11-2 and TRBJ1-1): EAGVAQSPRYKIIEKRQSVAFWCNPISGHATLYWYQQILGQGPKLLIQFQNNGVVDDSQLPKDRFSAERLKGVDSTLKIQPAKLEDSAVYLCASSLGMVNTEAFFGQGTRLTVV.

V usage is TRBV10-3 and J usage is TRBJ1-2; 9 bases are shared with TRBD1. The CDR3 has 14 amino acids. The V and J ends lost 6 bases and 4 bases, in that order; junction bases with no gene match: 6. Germline assignment: CDR1 ENHRY and CDR2 SYGVKD. CDR3 region: CAIRTGTGTYGYTF. CDR3 coding DNA: TGTGCCATCAGAACCGGGACAGGGACCTATGGCTACACCTTC.

This clonotype has only a few counts. J is TRBJ1-1 and V is TRBV6-5; D unresolved. V dropped 7 bases and J dropped 5 bases, with 17 bases sitting between them. The CDR3 sequence is 14 residues long. Per the germline V gene, CDR1 is MNHEY and CDR2 is SVGAGI. CDR3 residues: CASTFGGVGTEAFF. The CDR3 DNA reads as TGTGCCAGCACTTTTGGTGGGGTGGGGACTGAAGCTTTCTTT.

The chain is built from TRBV3-1 and TRBJ2-3, with D unclear. The CDR3 sequence is 14 residues long. Trimming took off 0 bases at V and 4 bases at J, with 8 bases between the two ends. CDR1 is LGHDT, CDR2 YNNKEL, per germline (reference sequence). CDR3 amino acids: CASSQDRFSDTQYF. The CDR3 DNA follows: TGTGCCAGCAGCCAAGATAGGTTCTCAGATACGCAGTATTTT.

Only a few counts were recorded for this clonotype. This sequence joins TRBV3-1 and TRBJ1-1; 8 bases align to TRBD1. The CDR3 sequence is 17 residues long. After removal of 4 bases from V and 0 bases from J, the junction contained 10 bases not matched to a gene. Germline CDR1 reads LGHDT; CDR2 reads YNNKEL (reference sequence). The CDR3: CASSRTKGTGLNTEAFF. CDR3 in DNA: TGTGCCAGCAGCCGAACCAAGGGGACAGGACTGAACACTGAAGCTTTCTTT.

This clonotype occurred a few times. The CDR3 DNA is TGCGCCAGCAGCCCGACAGGGGCCCAAGGCGGCTACACCTTC. Translation: CASSPTGAQGGYTF. The rearrangement uses TRBV5-1 and TRBJ1-2; 8 bases are a match to TRBD1. Germline CDR1 reads SGHRS; CDR2 reads YFSETQ. Germline trimming cut 4 bases from V and 8 bases from J; bases unmatched to any gene: 10. This CDR3 spans 14 amino acids.

The chain combines TRBV9 with TRBJ2-5, with D tentatively TRBD1 or TRBD2 (5 bases each). Trimming took off 2 bases at V and 5 bases at J, with 7 bases between the two ends. The germline V gene encodes CDR1 SGDLS and CDR2 YYNGEE. This CDR3 has 12 amino acids. CDR3 bases: TGTGCCAGCAGCGTTGGGACGGAGACCCAGTACTTC. Translation gives CASSVGTETQYF.

The sample holds a few counts of this clonotype. This rearrangement joins TRBV20-1 to TRBJ1-2; D is perhaps TRBD1 (5 bases). Germline V gene lookup returns CDR1 DFQATT and CDR2 SNEGSKA (reference sequence). CDR3 length: 16 amino acids. The V end lost 1 base, the J end lost 8 bases, and 23 bases lay between the germline ends. Here the CDR3 reads CSARGGLWGVINGYTF. Written as DNA, the CDR3 is TGCAGTGCTAGAGGGGGTCTTTGGGGGGTAATCAACGGCTACACCTTC.